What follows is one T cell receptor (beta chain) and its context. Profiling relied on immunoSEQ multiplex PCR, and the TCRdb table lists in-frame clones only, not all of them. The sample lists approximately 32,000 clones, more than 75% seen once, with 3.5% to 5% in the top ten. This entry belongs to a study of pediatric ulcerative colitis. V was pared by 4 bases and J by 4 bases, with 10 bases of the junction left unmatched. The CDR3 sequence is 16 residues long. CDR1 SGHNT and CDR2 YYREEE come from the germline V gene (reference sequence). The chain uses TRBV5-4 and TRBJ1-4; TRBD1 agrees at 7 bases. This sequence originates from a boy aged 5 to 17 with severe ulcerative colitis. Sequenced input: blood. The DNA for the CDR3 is TGTGCCAGCAGCGCGGGACAGCCCGGACATAATGAAAAACTGTTTTTT. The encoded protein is CASSAGQPGHNEKLFF.